A selection of T cell receptor beta chains follows, all from one sample in a study of spatial heterogeneity in lung cancer. TCRdb reanalysed the 5' RACE reads using MiXCR and keeps one entry per CDR3 protein. The sample has some 120,000 distinct CDR3 sequences, about 12% seen once. Sample: PBMCs, taken at follow-up. These receptors were collected from a male donor with early-stage non-small cell lung cancer. Both conserved end residues are part of each CDR3. Each record gives: CDR3 DNA, CDR3 protein, D gene, V gene, clone size, J gene. The D gene is left open where the match is weak. A clone size is listed for some rows: how often the clone was seen (once, few, many), or a class if it is expanded.

DNA: TGTGCCAGCGTAACTAACTATGGCTACACCTTC
CDR3: CASVTNYGYTF
D: .
V: TRBV12-3/TRBV12-4
size: .
J: TRBJ1-2

DNA: TGTGCCAGCAGCTTAGGCGGGGTTTCACCCCTCCACTTT
CDR3: CASSLGGVSPLHF
D: .
V: TRBV7-2
size: many
J: TRBJ1-6

DNA: TGTGCCAGCAGCCTCATTGGGCCTAGCGGGGCCCATTTT
CDR3: CASSLIGPSGAHF
D: TRBD2
V: TRBV9
size: few
J: TRBJ2-3

DNA: TGTGCCAGCAGCCTATTCGGGCTTCAAGAGACCCAGTACTTC
CDR3: CASSLFGLQETQYF
D: .
V: TRBV12-3/TRBV12-4
size: few
J: TRBJ2-5

DNA: TGCGCCAGCAGTCTGAGGGGTAGTGATAACACCGGGGAGCTGTTTTTT
CDR3: CASSLRGSDNTGELFF
D: .
V: TRBV5-1
size: once
J: TRBJ2-2

DNA: TGTGCCAGCAGCAGACGAACGGGACAGTATTCACCCCTCCACTTT
CDR3: CASSRRTGQYSPLHF
D: TRBD1
V: TRBV5-6
size: .
J: TRBJ1-6

DNA: TGTGCCAGCAGCTTACGATTTGCCGCCAGGAACTTTTACGAGCAGTACTTC
CDR3: CASSLRFAARNFYEQYF
D: .
V: TRBV5-6
size: once
J: TRBJ2-7

DNA: TGTGCCAGCAGTTTTTTCTCCTACAATGAGCAGTTCTTC
CDR3: CASSFFSYNEQFF
D: .
V: TRBV27
size: .
J: TRBJ2-1

DNA: TGCAGTGCTCTGGGAGCTTTCTTT
CDR3: CSALGAFF
D: .
V: TRBV20-1
size: .
J: TRBJ1-1

DNA: TGTGCCAGCAGTTTACTCTCGAACACTGAAGCTTTCTTT
CDR3: CASSLLSNTEAFF
D: .
V: TRBV6-5
size: many
J: TRBJ1-1

DNA: TGTGCCAGCAGCTTAGGGTCGGCAGGATCTAACTATGGCTACACCTTC
CDR3: CASSLGSAGSNYGYTF
D: .
V: TRBV5-5
size: many
J: TRBJ1-2

DNA: TGTGCCAGCAGTTTCTACAGGGGACCCTACAATGAGCAGTTCTTC
CDR3: CASSFYRGPYNEQFF
D: TRBD1
V: TRBV12-3/TRBV12-4
size: .
J: TRBJ2-1

DNA: TGTGCCACTCCTAACAGGGGGCGCGATGGCTACACCTTC
CDR3: CATPNRGRDGYTF
D: TRBD1
V: TRBV24-1
size: few
J: TRBJ1-2

DNA: TGTGCCAGCACCCCAGGGTTTTGGGGGGCTGGCAAAAACATTCAGTACTTC
CDR3: CASTPGFWGAGKNIQYF
D: .
V: TRBV3-1
size: few
J: TRBJ2-4

DNA: TGCAGTGCTAGTTACGTGAACACTGAAGCTTTCTTT
CDR3: CSASYVNTEAFF
D: .
V: TRBV20-1
size: .
J: TRBJ1-1

DNA: TGCGCCAGCAGCTCCCGACCGACAGGGGCCACTGAAGCTTTCTTT
CDR3: CASSSRPTGATEAFF
D: TRBD1
V: TRBV5-1
size: many
J: TRBJ1-1

DNA: TGTGCCAGCAGCCCGCGGGGGGTTACCGGGGAGCTGTTTTTT
CDR3: CASSPRGVTGELFF
D: TRBD2
V: TRBV7-2
size: few
J: TRBJ2-2

DNA: TGTGCCAGCGGACAGGGGGTCACAGATACGCAGTATTTT
CDR3: CASGQGVTDTQYF
D: TRBD1
V: TRBV6-4
size: many
J: TRBJ2-3

DNA: TGTGCCAGCAGTACGGGACCACAACTGTTTTTT
CDR3: CASSTGPQLFF
D: .
V: TRBV6-6
size: few
J: TRBJ1-4

DNA: TGTGCCAGTAGTATTGGGGGGCGGCCAGAGACCCAGTACTTC
CDR3: CASSIGGRPETQYF
D: .
V: TRBV19
size: .
J: TRBJ2-5

DNA: TGCGCCAGCAGCTCCTCAGCCGACAGTACCTACGAGCAGTACTTC
CDR3: CASSSSADSTYEQYF
D: .
V: TRBV5-1
size: .
J: TRBJ2-7

DNA: TGTGCCAGCAGTTTCCGGCTTCTGGAGGGTAATGAGCAGTTCTTC
CDR3: CASSFRLLEGNEQFF
D: .
V: TRBV12-3/TRBV12-4
size: .
J: TRBJ2-1

DNA: TGTGCCAGCAGCCCACAGTGGACCGGGGAGCTGTTTTTT
CDR3: CASSPQWTGELFF
D: .
V: TRBV14
size: few
J: TRBJ2-2

DNA: TGTGCCAGCAGTTCCGGGGGAATAGCGGGGTCGGAGCAGTACTTC
CDR3: CASSSGGIAGSEQYF
D: TRBD2
V: TRBV6-5
size: few
J: TRBJ2-7

DNA: TGTGCCAGCAGTTGGACACGCAATCAGCCCCAGCATTTT
CDR3: CASSWTRNQPQHF
D: .
V: TRBV28
size: many
J: TRBJ1-5

DNA: TGTGCCAGCAACGGCGGGGGCGTGTACACCGGGGAGCTGTTTTTT
CDR3: CASNGGGVYTGELFF
D: .
V: TRBV28
size: many
J: TRBJ2-2

DNA: TGTGCCAGCAGCGTTAACAGGGAAGGCACCATATATTTT
CDR3: CASSVNREGTIYF
D: .
V: TRBV9
size: many
J: TRBJ1-3

DNA: TGTGCCAGCTCACCACTCCCTAGCGGGGGCACAGATACGCAGTATTTT
CDR3: CASSPLPSGGTDTQYF
D: TRBD2
V: TRBV18
size: .
J: TRBJ2-3

DNA: TGTGCCAGCAGCCAGAACCACGGGGTCTCTGAAGCTTTCTTT
CDR3: CASSQNHGVSEAFF
D: .
V: TRBV4-2
size: few
J: TRBJ1-1

DNA: TGCAGCGCCCAGGACCATATCAATCAGCCCCAGCATTTT
CDR3: CSAQDHINQPQHF
D: .
V: TRBV29-1
size: few
J: TRBJ1-5